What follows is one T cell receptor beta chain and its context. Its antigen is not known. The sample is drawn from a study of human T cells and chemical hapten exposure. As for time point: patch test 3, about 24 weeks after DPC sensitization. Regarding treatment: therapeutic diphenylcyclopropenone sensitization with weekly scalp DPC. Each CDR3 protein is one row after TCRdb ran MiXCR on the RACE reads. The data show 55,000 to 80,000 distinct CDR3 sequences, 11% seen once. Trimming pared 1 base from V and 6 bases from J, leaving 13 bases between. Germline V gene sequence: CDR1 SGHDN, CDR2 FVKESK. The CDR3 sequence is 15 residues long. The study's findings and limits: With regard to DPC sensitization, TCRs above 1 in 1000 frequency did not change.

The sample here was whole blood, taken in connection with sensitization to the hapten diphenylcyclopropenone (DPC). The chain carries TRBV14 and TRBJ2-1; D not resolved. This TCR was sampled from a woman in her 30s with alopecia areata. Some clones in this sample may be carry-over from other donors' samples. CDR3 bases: TGTGCCAGCAGCCAAGTAGTACCTCTCGTCAATGAGCAGTTCTTC. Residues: CASSQVVPLVNEQFF. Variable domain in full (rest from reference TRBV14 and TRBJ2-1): EAGVTQFPSHSVIEKGQTVTLRCDPISGHDNLYWYRRVMGKEIKFLLHFVKESKQDESGMPNNRFLAERTGGTYSTLKVQPAELEDSGVYFCASSQVVPLVNEQFFGPGTRLTVL.